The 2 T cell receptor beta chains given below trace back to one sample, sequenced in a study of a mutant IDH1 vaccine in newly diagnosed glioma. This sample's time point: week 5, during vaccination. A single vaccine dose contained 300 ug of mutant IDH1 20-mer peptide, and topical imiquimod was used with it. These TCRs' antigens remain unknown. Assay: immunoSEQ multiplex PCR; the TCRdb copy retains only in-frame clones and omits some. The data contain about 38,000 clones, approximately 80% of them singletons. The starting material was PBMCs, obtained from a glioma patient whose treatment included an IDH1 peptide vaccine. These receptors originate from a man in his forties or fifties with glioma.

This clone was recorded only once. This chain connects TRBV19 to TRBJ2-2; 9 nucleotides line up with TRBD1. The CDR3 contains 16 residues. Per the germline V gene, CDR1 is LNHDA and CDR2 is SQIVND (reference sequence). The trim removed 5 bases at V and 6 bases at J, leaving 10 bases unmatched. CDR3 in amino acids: CASSFRTGESAGELFF. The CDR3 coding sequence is TGTGCCAGTAGTTTCCGGACAGGGGAAAGTGCCGGGGAGCTGTTTTTT.

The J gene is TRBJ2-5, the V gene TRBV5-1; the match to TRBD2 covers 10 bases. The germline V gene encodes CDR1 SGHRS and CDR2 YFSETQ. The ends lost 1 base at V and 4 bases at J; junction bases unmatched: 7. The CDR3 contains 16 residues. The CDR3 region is CASSLKASGGLETQYF. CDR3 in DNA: TGCGCCAGCAGCTTGAAAGCTAGCGGGGGCCTAGAGACCCAGTACTTC.